This entry concerns a single T cell receptor beta chain. The CDR3 spans 14 residues. CDR1 is SGHNT, CDR2 YENEEA, per germline. V trimming: 2 bases; J trimming: 1 base; junction bases outside the gene matches: 2. The assay was immunoSEQ multiplex PCR, and TCRdb's table has in-frame clones only and misses some. The repertoire holds some 300,000 clones, with roughly 88% as singletons. The data were taken from a study of blood T cell repertoires in COVID-19. Study-level information: Sites in the United States, Italy and Spain provided acute and convalescent COVID-19 samples.

Recruits, aged roughly 18 to 89 years, lived in some 25 US areas. Cohorts were determined from participant-reported clinical history. Cohort 3 recovery required two negative PCRs, clearance, or symptom resolution. The rearrangement links TRBV11-3 to TRBJ2-7; 7 nucleotides line up with TRBD1. The sample comprised PBMCs or T cells enriched from blood (not recorded which). This receptor was taken from a woman in her thirties who had recovered from COVID-19. The chain's CDR3 is CASSLQGVSYEQYF. The CDR3 DNA sequence: TGTGCCAGCAGCTTACAGGGGGTGTCCTACGAGCAGTACTTC. Full variable domain (remainder filled in from reference TRBV11-3 and TRBJ2-7): EAGVVQSPRYKIIEKKQPVAFWCNPISGHNTLYWYLQNLGQGPELLIRYENEEAVDDSQLPKDRFSAERLKGVDSTLKIQPAELGDSAVYLCASSLQGVSYEQYFGPGTRLTVT.